Listed here are 7 T cell receptor beta chains from one sample, sequenced in a study of blood T cell repertoires in COVID-19. TCRdb keeps only in-frame clones here, not all; method: immunoSEQ multiplex PCR. The data contain 150,000 to 200,000 clones, around 80% of them singletons. Sequencing input: PBMCs or T cells enriched from blood (not recorded which). The receptors were gathered from a woman aged 45-59 years in a cohort exposed to, infected with or recovered from COVID-19 (not recorded which).

V usage is TRBV7-3 and J usage is TRBJ2-3, with 10 bases that match TRBD2. The V gene end was trimmed by 6 bases and the J gene end by 2 bases; junction bases not matched to a gene: 5. The germline CDR1 and CDR2 sequences are SGHTA and FQGTGA. This CDR3 has 15 residues. In DNA, the CDR3 is TGTGCCAGCAGTACTAGCGGGGCTTCCACAGATACGCAGTATTTT. Translating gives CASSTSGASTDTQYF.

The chain recombines TRBV7-9 with TRBJ1-4, with 9 positions matching TRBD1. V was pared by 6 bases and J by 7 bases, with 6 bases of the junction left unmatched. Germline V CDR1 and CDR2: SEHNR, FQNEAQ (reference sequence). The CDR3 extends over 14 amino acids. The CDR3 spells CASSHTGGSEKLFF. In DNA, the CDR3 is TGTGCCAGCAGTCACACAGGGGGCAGTGAAAAACTGTTTTTT.

A few counts support this clone. This rearrangement joins TRBV6-5 to TRBJ2-2, with unresolved D. Germline CDR1 MNHEY, CDR2 SVGAGI. Trimming removed 5 bases from V and 2 bases from J, with 9 bases in between. This CDR3 spans 14 amino acids. The CDR3 region has the DNA TGTGCCAGCAGTACCGACACCAACACCGGGGAGCTGTTTTTT. Translation: CASSTDTNTGELFF.

This chain joins TRBV5-4 and TRBJ2-5, with D possibly TRBD2 on 5 matching bases. The CDR3 totals 13 residues. V was pared by 2 bases and J by 1 base, with 6 bases between. Germline CDR1 SGHNT, CDR2 YYREEE (reference sequence). CDR3 in amino acids: CASSFSGQETQYF. DNA of the CDR3: TGTGCCAGCAGCTTCAGCGGCCAAGAGACCCAGTACTTC.

The V and J genes are TRBV7-2 and TRBJ2-1; D remains ambiguous. Trimming removed 5 bases at V and 9 bases at J, with 8 bases between. The CDR3 runs to 11 residues. Per the germline V gene, CDR1 is SGHTA and CDR2 is FQGNSA. The CDR3 DNA is TGTGCCAGCAGCCGAGAGGCTGAGCAGTTCTTC. As protein: CASSREAEQFF.

The chain uses TRBV2 and TRBJ2-5, with TRBD2 as a possible D gene (7 bases). Germline lookup yields CDR1 SNHLY and CDR2 FYNNEI. Trimming took off 8 bases at V and 2 bases at J, with 15 bases between the two ends. This CDR3 is built from 14 residues. CDR3: CASRRGPGQETQYF. CDR3 DNA: TGTGCCAGCCGGCGGGGGCCTGGTCAAGAGACCCAGTACTTC.

This clone was counted once. This rearrangement joins TRBV5-4 to TRBJ1-2; D perhaps matches TRBD1 (5 bases). Germline lookup yields CDR1 SGHNT and CDR2 YYREEE (reference sequence). The V gene lost 0 bases and the J gene lost 8 bases, with 14 bases spanning the gap. CDR3 length: 14 amino acids. The CDR3 DNA reads as TGTGCCAGCAGCTTGGACGACAGAATCCGCGGCTACACCTTC. It is translated as CASSLDDRIRGYTF.